The present TCR beta chain was sequenced within a study of long-term antiretroviral therapy in people with HIV. The immunoSEQ assay was v3.0, run at survey level. Data came from immunoSEQ multiplex PCR; TCRdb stores just in-frame clones and leaves some out. The table has around 25,000 clones, approximately 80% seen once. This CDR3 region has 14 residues. V dropped 3 bases and J dropped 10; count of bases not matched to a gene: 9. CDR1 KGHSH and CDR2 LQKENI come from the germline V gene. The sequence derives from a woman in her 30s with HIV. The rearrangement joins TRBV18 to TRBJ2-4; 7 bases are a match to TRBD1. The sequences come from unsorted PBMCs, collected 1.1 years before starting antiretroviral therapy. The CDR3 loop reads CASSPLTGVGIQYF. DNA of the CDR3: TGTGCCAGCTCACCCCTAACAGGGGTGGGAATTCAGTACTTC.